This entry concerns a single T cell receptor (beta chain). Its antigen remains unknown. V dropped 0 bases and J dropped 7; count of bases not matched to a gene: 15. The CDR3 extends over 19 amino acids. The germline V gene encodes CDR1 DFQATT and CDR2 SNEGSKA (reference sequence). This sample is drawn from a study of post-analysis software for immune sequencing data. Study information: Recorded disease courses covered relapsing-remitting, secondary progressive and progressive-relapsing multiple sclerosis. Some patients had no subtype annotation.

Unique molecular identifiers were built into the TCR beta cDNA libraries. Roughly 500,000 cDNA molecules were obtained per 1 to 10 million input T cells. MiXCR was run by TCRdb on the PCR reads, yielding one entry per CDR3 protein. The profile shows fewer than 850,000 distinct CDR3 sequences, 25% to 30% of them singletons. Notes on the study in general: With TRBV5-6, TRBV5-1 and TRBV20-1 included, 4 to 6 TRBV segments were more frequent in patients than in controls. F measure clustering grouped samples strongly by preparation batch.

This chain links TRBV20-1 with TRBJ2-1; 13 bases are shared with TRBD2. Material for sequencing was blood. This TCR was sampled from a girl between 5 and 17 years old with multiple sclerosis. The CDR3 sequence: CSARDLWEPGTSGVNEQFF. In nucleotides, the CDR3 is TGCAGTGCTAGAGATCTGTGGGAACCCGGGACTAGCGGGGTTAATGAGCAGTTCTTC.